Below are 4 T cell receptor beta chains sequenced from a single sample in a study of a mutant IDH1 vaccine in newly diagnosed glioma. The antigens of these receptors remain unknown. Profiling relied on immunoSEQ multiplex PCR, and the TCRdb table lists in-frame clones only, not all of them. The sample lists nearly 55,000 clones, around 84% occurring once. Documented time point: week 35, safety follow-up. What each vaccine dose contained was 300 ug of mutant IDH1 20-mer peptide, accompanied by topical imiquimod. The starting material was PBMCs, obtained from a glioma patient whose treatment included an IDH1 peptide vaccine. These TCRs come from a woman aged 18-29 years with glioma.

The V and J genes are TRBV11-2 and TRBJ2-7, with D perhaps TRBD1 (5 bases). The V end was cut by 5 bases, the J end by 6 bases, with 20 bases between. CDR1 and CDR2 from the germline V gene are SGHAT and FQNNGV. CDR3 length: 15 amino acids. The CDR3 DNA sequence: TGTGCCAGCAGCCTCGACAGAGACACTTCGCTCGAGCAGTACTTC. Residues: CASSLDRDTSLEQYF.

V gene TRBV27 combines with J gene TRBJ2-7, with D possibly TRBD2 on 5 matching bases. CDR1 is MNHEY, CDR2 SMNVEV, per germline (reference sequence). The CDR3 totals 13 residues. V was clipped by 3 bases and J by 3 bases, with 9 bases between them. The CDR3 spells CASSLTGDYEQYF. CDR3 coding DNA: TGTGCCAGCAGTTTGACCGGGGACTACGAGCAGTACTTC.

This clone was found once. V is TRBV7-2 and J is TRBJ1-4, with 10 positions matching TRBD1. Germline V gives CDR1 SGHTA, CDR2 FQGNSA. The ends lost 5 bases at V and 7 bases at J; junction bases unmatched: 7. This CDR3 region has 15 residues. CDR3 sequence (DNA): TGTGCCAGCAGCCCCAGGACAGGGGGGGTTGAAAAACTGTTTTTT. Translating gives CASSPRTGGVEKLFF.

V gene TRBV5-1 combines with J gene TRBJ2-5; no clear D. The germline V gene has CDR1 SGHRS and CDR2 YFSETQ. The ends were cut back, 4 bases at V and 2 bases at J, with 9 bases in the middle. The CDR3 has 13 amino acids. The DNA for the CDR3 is TGCGCCAGCAGCCCCTTGGGGCAAGAGACCCAGTACTTC. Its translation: CASSPLGQETQYF.